These T cell receptor beta chains were read from a single sample in a study of radiotherapy plus CTLA-4 blockade in lung cancer. Only in-frame clones appear in the TCRdb table, and some are missing; sequencing was by immunoSEQ multiplex PCR. Among 55,000 or so clones listed, almost 85% were seen once. The material sequenced was peripheral blood, taken from a patient treated with radiotherapy plus ipilimumab. These receptors were obtained from a human donor with non-small cell lung cancer whose response to radiotherapy plus ipilimumab could not be evaluated. Both conserved end residues are trimmed from each CDR3.

TRBV9	TRBJ2-5	14	ASSVWASGGQETQY
TRBV10-2	TRBJ2-1	12	ASSGSRGYNEQF
TRBV27	TRBJ2-1	13	ASSEQGADYNEQF
TRBV28	TRBJ2-7	13	ASSLAGTSAYEQY
TRBV6-5	TRBJ2-2	13	ASSRRTANTGELF
TRBV11-3	TRBJ2-7	11	ASSPSPAGEQY
TRBV19	TRBJ1-2	15	ASSKGFLPGTGAGYT
TRBV27	TRBJ1-2	14	ASSPSAGGFRYGYT
TRBV5-1	TRBJ2-5	12	ASSSGLYGETQY
TRBV28	TRBJ1-2	13	ASSRPGGPNYGYT
TRBV19	TRBJ2-5	13	ASSLGQGGQETQY
TRBV7-2	TRBJ2-7	14	ASSGRTSRRLYEQY
TRBV7-9	TRBJ2-1	13	ASSAGLAGYNEQF
TRBV19	TRBJ1-1	12	ASSIGQMNTEAF
TRBV5-1	TRBJ2-1	13	ASSLPLAGSSEQF
TRBV7-2	TRBJ1-4	12	ASSQRTGREKLF
TRBV25-1	TRBJ2-7	12	ASNGLADSYEQY
TRBV7-2	TRBJ2-7	13	ASSLSLGGSGEQY
TRBV27	TRBJ1-4	13	ASRTDRGTNEKLF
TRBV27	TRBJ1-5	14	ASRFDGRGGNQPQH
TRBV7-9	TRBJ2-7	12	ASSPRDNSYEQY
TRBV7-9	TRBJ2-2	14	ASSPTALVSTGELF
TRBV7-2	TRBJ2-3	13	ASSLALAKGDTQY
TRBV7-2	TRBJ1-2	12	ASRTAGENYGYT